These 7 T cell receptor beta chains originate from one sample sequenced in a study of OX40 agonist ivuxolimab in advanced cancers. Data came from immunoSEQ multiplex PCR; TCRdb stores just in-frame clones and leaves some out. The repertoire holds under 85,000 clones, with 85% to 90% as singletons. The starting material was CD4+ or CD8+ T cells sorted from blood, obtained in a trial of the OX40 agonist ivuxolimab. Receptors originate from an adult with an advanced solid tumor such as melanoma, head and neck, liver or kidney cancer.

The chain combines TRBV27 with TRBJ2-5; 9 bases map to TRBD2. The J segment lost 2 bases and the V segment lost 3 bases, leaving 7 bases of the junction unmatched. The CDR3 extends over 16 amino acids. Germline CDR1 MNHEY, CDR2 SMNVEV (reference sequence). The CDR3 sequence is CASSFYSGGTQETQYF. In DNA, the CDR3 is TGTGCCAGCAGTTTTTACAGCGGGGGGACTCAAGAGACCCAGTACTTC.

The chain couples TRBV19 to TRBJ1-5, with 9 nucleotides matching TRBD1. Trimming took 1 base from V and 2 from J; bases not matched to a gene: 6. The CDR3 is 17 amino acids. Per germline, CDR1 LNHDA and CDR2 SQIVND (reference sequence). In nucleotides, the CDR3 is TGTGCCAGTAGTATAGGTTCACAGGGGGCCGGCAATCAGCCCCAGCATTTT. This codes for CASSIGSQGAGNQPQHF.

V is TRBV27 and J is TRBJ2-2; 10 bases match TRBD2. The germline CDR1 and CDR2 sequences are MNHEY and SMNVEV (reference sequence). There are 14 residues in the CDR3. The trim removed 8 bases at V and 4 bases at J, leaving 4 bases unmatched. For the CDR3, the DNA is TGTGCCAGCGGGGGACTAGCGTTCACCGGGGAGCTGTTTTTT. Its protein is CASGGLAFTGELFF.

This clone has just one count. This chain links TRBV6-4 with TRBJ1-1; D gene unclear. V lost 4 bases and J lost 6, with 15 bases in between. The CDR3 extends over 14 amino acids. Per germline, CDR1 MRHNA and CDR2 SNTAGT. CDR3 loop: CASSVERYYAEAFF. CDR3 bases: TGTGCCAGCAGTGTAGAACGGTACTACGCTGAAGCTTTCTTT.

The chain recombines TRBV9 with TRBJ2-2; TRBD1 matches 10 bases. Trimming removed 3 bases from V and 3 bases from J; junction bases left unmatched: 2. CDR3 size: 15 residues. Germline V CDR1 and CDR2: SGDLS, YYNGEE. Here the CDR3 reads CASSADRGHTGELFF. In DNA, the CDR3 is TGTGCCAGCAGCGCCGACAGGGGGCACACCGGGGAGCTGTTTTTT.

V is TRBV7-9 and J is TRBJ2-7; TRBD1 agrees at 9 bases. The CDR3 has 17 amino acids. Per the germline V gene, CDR1 is SEHNR and CDR2 is FQNEAQ (reference sequence). V shed 5 bases and J 2 bases; nucleotides not matched to a gene: 13. The CDR3, as DNA: TGTGCCAGCAGCCCCCACTCGGGACAGGGCTCTACCTACGAGCAGTACTTC. It encodes CASSPHSGQGSTYEQYF.

A note on this clone: The germline gene is not matched at one end of the junction; a read error may be the cause. The chain has TRBV19 and TRBJ2-5, with D tentatively TRBD1 (5 bases). Germline CDR1 is LNHDA and CDR2 is SQIVND (reference sequence). There are 14 residues in the CDR3. For the CDR3, the DNA is TGTGCCAGTAGTATAGACAGGGCCCAAAAGACCCAGTACTTC. Translated: CASSIDRAQKTQYF.